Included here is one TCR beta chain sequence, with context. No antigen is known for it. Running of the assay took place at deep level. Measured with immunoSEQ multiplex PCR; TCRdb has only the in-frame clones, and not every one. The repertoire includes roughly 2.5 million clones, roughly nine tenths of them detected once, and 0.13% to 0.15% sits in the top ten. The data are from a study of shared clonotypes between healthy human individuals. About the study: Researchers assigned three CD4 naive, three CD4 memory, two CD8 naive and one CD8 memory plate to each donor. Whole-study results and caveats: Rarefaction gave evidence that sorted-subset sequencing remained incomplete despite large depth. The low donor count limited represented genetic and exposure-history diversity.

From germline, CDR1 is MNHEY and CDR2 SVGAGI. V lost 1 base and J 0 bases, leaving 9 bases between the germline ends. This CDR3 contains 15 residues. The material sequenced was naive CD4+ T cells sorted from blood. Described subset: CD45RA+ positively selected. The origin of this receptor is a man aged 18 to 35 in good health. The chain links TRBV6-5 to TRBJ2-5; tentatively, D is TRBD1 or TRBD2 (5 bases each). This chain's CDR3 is CASSYFGDDQETQYF. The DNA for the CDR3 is TGTGCCAGCAGTTACTTCGGGGACGACCAAGAGACCCAGTACTTC.